This TCR beta chain was sequenced in a study of cytomegalovirus exposure and HLA in healthy donors. Points from the study as a whole: Analyses of presence and absence presupposed an approximately uniform sequencing depth across donors.

V lost 6 bases to trimming and J lost 1 base, with 16 bases between them. The germline V gene has CDR1 MDHEN and CDR2 SYDVKM. The CDR3 is 16 residues long. Regarding this clone: The antigen is undetermined.

The PCR made use of 60 Vbeta and 13 Jbeta primers. Produced via immunoSEQ multiplex PCR; TCRdb's table is partial and in-frame only. This sample's clone table lists 91,000 or so clones. Sequences were obtained from PBMCs. The V call is TRBV28, the J call TRBJ1-5, with D maybe TRBD1 (6 bases). The origin of this receptor is a woman aged 25-40 years in good health and CMV-seronegative. CDR3: CASSLPTGKSNQPQHF. The CDR3, as DNA: TGTGCCAGCAGCTTACCCACAGGGAAGAGCAATCAGCCCCAGCATTTT.